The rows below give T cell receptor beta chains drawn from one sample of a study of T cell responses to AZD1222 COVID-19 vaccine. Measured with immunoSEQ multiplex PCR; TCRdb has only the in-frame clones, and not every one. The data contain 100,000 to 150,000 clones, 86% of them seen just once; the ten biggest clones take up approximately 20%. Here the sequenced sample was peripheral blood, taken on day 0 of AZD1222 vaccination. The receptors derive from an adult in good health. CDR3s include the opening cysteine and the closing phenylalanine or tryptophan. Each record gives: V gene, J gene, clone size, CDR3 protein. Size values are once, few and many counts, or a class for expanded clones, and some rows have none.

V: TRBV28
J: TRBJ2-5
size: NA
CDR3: CASINPGQVKETQYF

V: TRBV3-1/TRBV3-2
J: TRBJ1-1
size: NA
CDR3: CASEGGRTEAFF

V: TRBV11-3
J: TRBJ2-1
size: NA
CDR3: CASSAQEGDEQFF

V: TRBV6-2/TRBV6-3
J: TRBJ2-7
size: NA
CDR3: CASSSSDRTYEQYF

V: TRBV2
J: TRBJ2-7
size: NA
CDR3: CASSAGGSYEQYF

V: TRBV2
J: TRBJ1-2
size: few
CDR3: CASSDMDQWYGYTF

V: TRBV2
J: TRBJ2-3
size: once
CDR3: CASSEAQEDTQYF

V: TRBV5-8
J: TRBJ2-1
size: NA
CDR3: CASSQGTGVYNEQFF

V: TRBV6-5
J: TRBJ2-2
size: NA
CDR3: CASSYSTDRVAGELFF

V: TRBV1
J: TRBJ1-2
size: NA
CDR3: CTSSQDKVRLSEYGYTF

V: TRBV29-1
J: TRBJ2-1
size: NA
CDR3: CSVKLAGVGNEQFF

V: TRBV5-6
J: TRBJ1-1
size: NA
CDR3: CASSPVSGGWGTEAFF

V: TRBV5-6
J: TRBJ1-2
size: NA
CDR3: CASSFLPTGADYGYTF

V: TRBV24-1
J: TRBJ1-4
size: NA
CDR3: CAPMKGANEKLFF

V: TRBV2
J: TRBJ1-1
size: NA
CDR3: CGSGTYTEAFF

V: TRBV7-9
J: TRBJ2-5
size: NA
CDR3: CASSLGLVVTQYF

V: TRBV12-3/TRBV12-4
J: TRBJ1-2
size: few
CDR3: CASSLTGSYGYTF

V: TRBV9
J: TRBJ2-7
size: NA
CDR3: CASSVGGGHTYEQYF

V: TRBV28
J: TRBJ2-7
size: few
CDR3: CASRVDPGYEQYF

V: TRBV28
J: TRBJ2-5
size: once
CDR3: CASSSILGLAGRVETQYF

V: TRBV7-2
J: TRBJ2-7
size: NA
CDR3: CASSPPDRLEQYF

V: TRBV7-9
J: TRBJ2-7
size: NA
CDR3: CASSRRDRGDEQYF

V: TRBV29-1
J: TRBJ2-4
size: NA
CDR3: CSVEGGDRDRGRNIQYF

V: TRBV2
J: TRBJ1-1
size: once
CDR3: CASKENTEAFF

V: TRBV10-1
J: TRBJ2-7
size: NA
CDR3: CASSDFRQGVDEQYF

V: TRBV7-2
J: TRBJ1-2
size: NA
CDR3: CASSLVASSYGYTF

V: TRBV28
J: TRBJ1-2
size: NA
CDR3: CASSRVGQIYGYTF

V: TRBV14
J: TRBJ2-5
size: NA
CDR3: CASSRTSPLGKTQYF

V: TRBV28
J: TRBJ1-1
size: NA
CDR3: CASRAGNRGEAFF

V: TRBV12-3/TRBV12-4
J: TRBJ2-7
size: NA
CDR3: CASRGRDQREQYF